This record concerns one T cell receptor (beta chain) sequence. The sample comes from a study of T-cell reconstitution after alpha-beta-depleted transplantation in children. CDR1 SGHVS and CDR2 FQNEAQ come from the germline V gene. There are 16 residues in the CDR3. Between the trimmed V and J ends, which lost 1 base and 9 bases, there was a span of 19 bases. The TCRbeta library was prepared with unique molecular identifiers. A single record per CDR3 protein comes from TCRdb applying MiXCR to the PCR reads. The sample shows 210,000 or so distinct CDR3 sequences, 8% to 9.5% of them seen only once. The gene calls are TRBV7-8 and TRBJ2-1; D could derive from TRBD1 or TRBD2 (5 bases each). The TCR originated in a human donor who donated a stem cell graft to a child with acute lymphoblastic leukemia. Sample: PBMCs from the stem cell graft donor, taken from the stem cell graft. CDR3 bases: TGTGCCAGCAGCTTAGATGAGGGGATCTCTAGAAGTGAGCAGTTCTTC. As protein: CASSLDEGISRSEQFF. The full variable domain, rest sourced from reference TRBV7-8 and TRBJ2-1, is GAGVSQSPRYKVAKRGQDVALRCDPISGHVSLFWYQQALGQGPEFLTYFQNEAQLDKSGLPSDRFFAERPEGSVSTLKIQRTQQEDSAVYLCASSLDEGISRSEQFFGPGTRLTVL.